A selection of T cell receptor beta chains follows, all from one sample in a study of blood T cell repertoires in COVID-19. Measured with immunoSEQ multiplex PCR; TCRdb has only the in-frame clones, and not every one. The repertoire consists of about 200,000 clones, with around 95% occurring once and the leading ten covering 0.76%. The sample taken for sequencing was peripheral blood. Every receptor here comes from a man aged 30 to 45 with COVID-19, enrolled during active disease. Both conserved end residues are part of each CDR3. The D gene is left open where the match is weak. The size of a clone is reported for some rows only, either as once, few or many, or as a class for expanded clones.

v_gene	j_gene	d_gene	abundance	CDR3aa	CDR3nt
TRBV13	TRBJ1-3	NA	NA	CASSLVLGQGSGNTIYF	TGTGCCAGCAGCTTAGTGTTAGGCCAGGGCTCTGGAAACACCATATATTTT
TRBV2	TRBJ1-1	NA	NA	CASSVEGLGEAFF	TGTGCCAGCAGTGTAGAGGGTTTGGGTGAAGCTTTCTTT
TRBV19	TRBJ2-7	TRBD2	NA	CASSTREARYEQYF	TGTGCCAGTAGTACCCGGGAGGCACGCTACGAGCAGTACTTC
TRBV6-5	TRBJ2-1	NA	NA	CASNGRVSNEQFF	TGTGCCTCCAATGGCAGGGTGAGCAATGAGCAGTTCTTC
TRBV18	TRBJ2-7	TRBD1	NA	CASSPGQIPYEQYF	TGTGCCAGCTCACCGGGACAGATTCCCTACGAGCAGTACTTC
TRBV2	TRBJ1-5	TRBD1	NA	CASSGIRDRGQPQHF	TGTGCCAGCAGTGGGATCCGGGACAGGGGTCAGCCCCAGCATTTT
TRBV5-6	TRBJ1-2	NA	NA	CASSLAGPPNYGYTF	TGTGCCAGCAGCTTAGCGGGACCGCCGAACTATGGCTACACCTTC
TRBV6-6	TRBJ2-7	TRBD1	NA	CASSAQGGNLDEQYF	TGTGCCAGCAGTGCACAGGGGGGTAATCTTGACGAGCAGTACTTC
TRBV4-1	TRBJ1-6	TRBD1	NA	CASSQEPGGSYNSPLHF	TGCGCCAGCAGCCAGGAACCAGGGGGATCCTATAATTCACCCCTCCACTTT
TRBV2	TRBJ1-6	NA	NA	CASSEGRVKNSPLHF	TGTGCCAGCAGTGAGGGCAGGGTAAAGAATTCACCCCTCCACTTT
TRBV30	TRBJ1-6	NA	NA	CAWSVRGSYNSPLHF	TGTGCCTGGAGTGTCCGGGGCTCCTATAATTCACCCCTCCACTTT
TRBV18	TRBJ1-5	TRBD1	once	CASSPMAGQSSNQPQHF	TGTGCCAGCTCACCAATGGCGGGACAGAGTAGCAATCAGCCCCAGCATTTT
TRBV18	TRBJ2-6	NA	NA	CASSPPRDSGANVLTF	TGTGCCAGCTCACCACCTCGGGACTCTGGGGCCAACGTCCTGACTTTC
TRBV5-1	TRBJ2-7	TRBD1	once	CASSWGGGQGAYEQYF	TGCGCCAGCAGCTGGGGTGGGGGACAGGGTGCATACGAGCAGTACTTC
TRBV27	TRBJ2-7	TRBD2	NA	CASSFSGGAYEQYF	TGTGCCAGCAGTTTTAGCGGGGGGGCCTACGAGCAGTACTTC
TRBV10-2	TRBJ2-7	TRBD1	NA	CASRAGTGGYEQYF	TGCGCCAGCAGGGCCGGGACAGGGGGCTACGAGCAGTACTTC
TRBV19	TRBJ1-6	NA	NA	CASSIRTLEYSPLHF	TGTGCCAGTAGTATCCGGACTCTGGAGTATTCACCCCTCCACTTT
TRBV9	TRBJ1-1	TRBD1	NA	CASSPSTGEAFF	TGTGCCAGCAGCCCTTCGACAGGGGAAGCTTTCTTT
TRBV25-1	TRBJ2-2	NA	few	CASSASRDTLNTGELFF	TGTGCCAGCAGTGCCTCCAGGGACACTTTGAACACCGGGGAGCTGTTTTTT
TRBV5-5	TRBJ1-1	TRBD1	NA	CASSLRTGPNTEAFF	TGTGCCAGCAGCCTGAGGACAGGGCCGAACACTGAAGCTTTCTTT
TRBV20-1	TRBJ1-2	NA	NA	CSASNGDYGYTF	TGCAGTGCTAGTAACGGTGACTATGGCTACACCTTC
TRBV3-1/TRBV3-2	TRBJ2-1	NA	NA	CASSPTRDSYNEQFF	TGTGCCAGCAGTCCGACCCGGGACTCGTACAATGAGCAGTTCTTC
TRBV5-1	TRBJ1-1	TRBD1	NA	CASSPRGAEAFF	TGCGCCAGCAGCCCCAGGGGGGCTGAAGCTTTCTTT
TRBV6-5	TRBJ2-1	TRBD1	NA	CASRWGQYNEQFF	TGTGCCAGCAGGTGGGGACAGTACAATGAGCAGTTCTTC
TRBV12-5	TRBJ1-2	TRBD1	once	CASGLPRRGPGWGYTF	TGTGCTAGTGGTTTGCCCCGCAGGGGGCCGGGATGGGGCTACACCTTC
TRBV5-4	TRBJ1-2	TRBD1	NA	CASSSTRDSDYGYTF	TGTGCCAGCAGCAGCACTAGGGACAGTGACTATGGCTACACCTTC
TRBV3-1/TRBV3-2	TRBJ1-1	TRBD1	NA	CASSLRTGSTEAFF	TGTGCCAGCAGCCTTAGGACAGGATCCACTGAAGCTTTCTTT
TRBV7-9	TRBJ1-1	NA	few	CASSLVGNEAFF	TGTGCCAGCAGCTTAGTCGGGAATGAAGCTTTCTTT
TRBV27	TRBJ1-1	TRBD1	NA	CASSLLRGTGGTEAFF	TGTGCCAGCAGTTTACTGAGAGGGACAGGTGGGACTGAAGCTTTCTTT
TRBV28	TRBJ1-2	NA	NA	CASSLRARVDGYTF	TGTGCCAGCAGTTTACGGGCCAGGGTCGACGGCTACACCTTC
TRBV5-1	TRBJ1-2	NA	few	CASSLDSGGYTF	TGCGCCAGCAGCTTGGACAGCGGGGGCTACACCTTC
TRBV19	TRBJ2-1	TRBD2	NA	CASSIDLAGGIYNEQFF	TGTGCCAGTAGTATAGATTTAGCGGGGGGCATCTACAATGAGCAGTTCTTC
TRBV5-1	TRBJ1-2	TRBD1	once	CASSSDRGFNYGYTF	TGCGCCAGCAGCTCGGACAGGGGATTTAACTATGGCTACACCTTC
TRBV10-1	TRBJ2-2	NA	NA	CASSDGGDAGELFF	TGCGCCAGCAGTGATGGAGGGGATGCCGGGGAGCTGTTTTTT
TRBV20-1	TRBJ2-3	TRBD1	NA	CSASQGGTDTQYF	TGCAGTGCTAGTCAGGGGGGCACAGATACGCAGTATTTT
TRBV7-9	TRBJ1-1	TRBD1	NA	CASSPTGANTEAFF	TGTGCCAGCAGCCCGACAGGGGCGAACACTGAAGCTTTCTTT
TRBV10-3	TRBJ1-4	NA	NA	CAISDRQTDEKLFF	TGTGCCATCAGTGATAGACAGACGGATGAAAAACTGTTTTTT